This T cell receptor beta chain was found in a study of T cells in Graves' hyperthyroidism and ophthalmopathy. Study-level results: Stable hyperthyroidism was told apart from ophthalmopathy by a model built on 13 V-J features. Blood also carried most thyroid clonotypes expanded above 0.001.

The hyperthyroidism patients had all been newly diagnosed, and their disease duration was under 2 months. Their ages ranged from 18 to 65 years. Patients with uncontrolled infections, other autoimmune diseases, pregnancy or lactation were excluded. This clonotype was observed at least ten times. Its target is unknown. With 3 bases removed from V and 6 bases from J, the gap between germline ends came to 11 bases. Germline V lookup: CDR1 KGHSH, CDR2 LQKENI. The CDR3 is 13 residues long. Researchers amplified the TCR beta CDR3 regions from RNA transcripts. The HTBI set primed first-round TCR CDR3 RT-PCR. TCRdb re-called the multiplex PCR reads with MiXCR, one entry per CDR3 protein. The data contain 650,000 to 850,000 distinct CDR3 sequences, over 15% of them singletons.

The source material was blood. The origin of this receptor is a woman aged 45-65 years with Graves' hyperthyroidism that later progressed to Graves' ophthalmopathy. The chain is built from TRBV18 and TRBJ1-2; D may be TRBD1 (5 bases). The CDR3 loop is CASSPDRTNGYTF. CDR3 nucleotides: TGTGCCAGCTCACCCGACAGAACGAATGGCTACACCTTC. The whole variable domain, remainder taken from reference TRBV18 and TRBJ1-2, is NAGVMQNPRHLVRRRGQEARLRCSPMKGHSHVYWYRQLPEEGLKFMVYLQKENIIDESGMPKERFSAEFPKEGPSILRIQQVVRGDSAAYFCASSPDRTNGYTFGSGTRLTVV.